This TCR beta chain was recovered during a study of T cell repertoires in cytomegalovirus infection. Study results and caveats: Dominating the ex vivo response were TCR beta clonotypes that were CMV-specific and HLA-C-restricted. Based on cumulative public TCR beta family frequency, carriers of CMV plus the relevant HLA were identified.

About this clonotype itself: The antigen is unknown.

Germline V gene lookup returns CDR1 SNHLY and CDR2 FYNNEI. The J segment lost 7 bases and the V segment lost 5 bases, leaving 8 bases of the junction unmatched. The CDR3 is made up of 14 amino acids. TCRdb recomputed calls from the reads with MiXCR, one row per CDR3 protein. Here the sample spans approximately 250,000 distinct CDR3 sequences, around 12% being singletons. The receptor's source is a human donor in good health (CMV status not recorded). Some clones in this sample may be carry-over from other donors' samples. The chain carries TRBV2 and TRBJ2-7; TRBD2 matches 10 bases. The material sequenced was PBMCs. CDR3 protein: CASSLASGRTEQYF. Written as DNA, the CDR3 is TGTGCCAGCAGTTTGGCTAGCGGGAGAACGGAGCAGTACTTC.